These T cell receptor beta chains were read from a single sample in a study of shared clonotypes between healthy human individuals. The table came from immunoSEQ multiplex PCR; TCRdb's copy has only in-frame clones and leaves some out. The table records about 1.5 million clones, 95% to 99% of them present only once. Sequencing input: naive CD4+ T cells sorted from blood. These receptors were taken from a young man in good health. Both conserved end residues are part of each CDR3. The order of the fields is clone size, J gene, D gene, V gene, CDR3 protein, CDR3 DNA. A D gene is named only where the DNA matches it firmly. The size field is filled for only some rows; it gives once, few, many or a size class.

clone size: NA
J gene: TRBJ2-1
D gene: NA
V gene: TRBV7-9
CDR3 protein: CASSFTLAGSYNEQFF
CDR3 DNA: TGTGCCAGCAGCTTCACCCTAGCCGGATCTTACAATGAGCAGTTCTTC

clone size: NA
J gene: TRBJ2-6
D gene: NA
V gene: TRBV7-2
CDR3 protein: CASSSRRWSNGANVLTF
CDR3 DNA: TGTGCCAGCAGCTCCCGACGTTGGAGTAATGGGGCCAACGTCCTGACTTTC

clone size: NA
J gene: TRBJ2-7
D gene: NA
V gene: TRBV7-9
CDR3 protein: CASSLTPGLAFLYEQYF
CDR3 DNA: TGTGCCAGCAGCTTAACACCGGGCCTGGCTTTCCTCTACGAGCAGTACTTC

clone size: NA
J gene: TRBJ2-7
D gene: NA
V gene: TRBV28
CDR3 protein: CASSSPGTHEQYF
CDR3 DNA: TGTGCCAGCAGTTCCCCAGGGACCCACGAGCAGTACTTC

clone size: NA
J gene: TRBJ1-5
D gene: NA
V gene: TRBV28
CDR3 protein: CATTEIVTDQPQHF
CDR3 DNA: TGTGCCACCACCGAAATCGTCACCGATCAGCCCCAGCATTTT

clone size: NA
J gene: TRBJ1-1
D gene: NA
V gene: TRBV28
CDR3 protein: CASRDSTPMNTEAFF
CDR3 DNA: TGTGCCAGCAGGGACTCCACTCCCATGAACACTGAAGCTTTCTTT

clone size: NA
J gene: TRBJ1-4
D gene: NA
V gene: TRBV6-5
CDR3 protein: CASRGEKLFF
CDR3 DNA: TGTGCCAGCAGAGGGGAAAAACTGTTTTTT

clone size: NA
J gene: TRBJ2-7
D gene: NA
V gene: TRBV5-1
CDR3 protein: CASSLGQASYEQYF
CDR3 DNA: TGCGCCAGCAGCTTGGGCCAGGCCTCCTACGAGCAGTACTTC

clone size: NA
J gene: TRBJ2-5
D gene: NA
V gene: TRBV2
CDR3 protein: CASSEGRSEETQYF
CDR3 DNA: TGTGCCAGCAGTGAAGGACGGAGCGAAGAGACCCAGTACTTC

clone size: once
J gene: TRBJ2-7
D gene: NA
V gene: TRBV4-1
CDR3 protein: CASSQRGSSYEQYF
CDR3 DNA: TGCGCCAGCAGCCAAAGGGGGAGCTCCTACGAGCAGTACTTC

clone size: NA
J gene: TRBJ2-7
D gene: NA
V gene: TRBV5-4
CDR3 protein: CASSLARREGAGEQYF
CDR3 DNA: TGTGCCAGCAGCTTGGCCCGTCGAGAGGGGGCGGGAGAGCAGTACTTC

clone size: NA
J gene: TRBJ2-7
D gene: TRBD2
V gene: TRBV7-2
CDR3 protein: CASSLGLAGIGQYF
CDR3 DNA: TGTGCCAGCAGCCTCGGACTAGCGGGAATAGGGCAGTACTTC

clone size: NA
J gene: TRBJ2-3
D gene: NA
V gene: TRBV9
CDR3 protein: CASSVEGPGHITDTQYF
CDR3 DNA: TGTGCCAGCAGCGTAGAGGGCCCGGGACACATCACAGATACGCAGTATTTT

clone size: NA
J gene: TRBJ1-2
D gene: NA
V gene: TRBV7-9
CDR3 protein: CASSLGAKSQGYTF
CDR3 DNA: TGTGCCAGCAGCCTCGGGGCCAAATCTCAGGGCTACACCTTC

clone size: NA
J gene: TRBJ2-2
D gene: NA
V gene: TRBV10-1
CDR3 protein: CASSLGASGELFF
CDR3 DNA: TGCGCCAGCAGTCTTGGGGCGAGCGGGGAGCTGTTTTTT

clone size: NA
J gene: TRBJ2-3
D gene: NA
V gene: TRBV27
CDR3 protein: CASSLRKPPAHTQYF
CDR3 DNA: TGTGCCAGCAGTCTGAGGAAGCCACCAGCCCATACGCAGTATTTT

clone size: NA
J gene: TRBJ1-2
D gene: NA
V gene: TRBV15
CDR3 protein: CATSRDSMGNYGYTF
CDR3 DNA: TGTGCCACCAGCAGAGATTCAATGGGTAACTATGGCTACACCTTC

clone size: NA
J gene: TRBJ1-2
D gene: NA
V gene: TRBV2
CDR3 protein: CASSPGQPRYGYTF
CDR3 DNA: TGTGCCAGCAGCCCAGGACAGCCGCGCTATGGCTACACCTTC

clone size: NA
J gene: TRBJ2-7
D gene: NA
V gene: TRBV18
CDR3 protein: CASSPESGAKQYF
CDR3 DNA: TGTGCCAGCTCACCAGAGTCGGGGGCCAAGCAGTACTTC

clone size: NA
J gene: TRBJ2-2
D gene: NA
V gene: TRBV27
CDR3 protein: CASSEKNTGELFF
CDR3 DNA: TGTGCCAGCAGTGAGAAGAACACCGGGGAGCTGTTTTTT

clone size: NA
J gene: TRBJ2-1
D gene: NA
V gene: TRBV18
CDR3 protein: CASSPPGGEQFF
CDR3 DNA: TGTGCCAGCTCCCCACCCGGAGGAGAGCAGTTCTTC

clone size: NA
J gene: TRBJ2-7
D gene: NA
V gene: TRBV9
CDR3 protein: CASSVGRWKGGEQYF
CDR3 DNA: TGTGCCAGCAGCGTCGGGCGTTGGAAGGGGGGCGAGCAGTACTTC

clone size: NA
J gene: TRBJ2-1
D gene: NA
V gene: TRBV5-8
CDR3 protein: CASSRIGISYNEQFF
CDR3 DNA: TGTGCCAGCAGCCGAATCGGTATCTCCTACAATGAGCAGTTCTTC

clone size: NA
J gene: TRBJ1-5
D gene: NA
V gene: TRBV28
CDR3 protein: CASSLWGLWGSYSNQPQHF
CDR3 DNA: TGTGCCAGCAGTTTATGGGGGCTTTGGGGAAGTTATAGCAATCAGCCCCAGCATTTT

clone size: once
J gene: TRBJ2-2
D gene: TRBD2
V gene: TRBV29-1
CDR3 protein: CSVASGGTGELFF
CDR3 DNA: TGCAGCGTTGCCTCGGGGGGAACCGGGGAGCTGTTTTTT

clone size: NA
J gene: TRBJ2-3
D gene: NA
V gene: TRBV5-1
CDR3 protein: CASSLYGQTTDTQYF
CDR3 DNA: TGCGCCAGCAGCTTGTACGGACAGACAACAGATACGCAGTATTTT

clone size: NA
J gene: TRBJ2-2
D gene: TRBD2
V gene: TRBV7-9
CDR3 protein: CASSALRTSAANTGELFF
CDR3 DNA: TGTGCCAGCAGCGCCCTCCGCACTAGCGCCGCGAACACCGGGGAGCTGTTTTTT

clone size: NA
J gene: TRBJ2-2
D gene: NA
V gene: TRBV15
CDR3 protein: CATSLEEAPGELFF
CDR3 DNA: TGTGCCACCAGCCTTGAGGAGGCGCCTGGGGAGCTGTTTTTT

clone size: NA
J gene: TRBJ2-5
D gene: TRBD1
V gene: TRBV7-2
CDR3 protein: CASSPGTVETQYF
CDR3 DNA: TGTGCCAGCAGCCCTGGGACAGTAGAGACCCAGTACTTC

clone size: NA
J gene: TRBJ1-4
D gene: NA
V gene: TRBV11-2
CDR3 protein: CASSLGHGATNEKLFF
CDR3 DNA: TGTGCCAGCAGCTTAGGGCACGGGGCAACTAATGAAAAACTGTTTTTT

clone size: NA
J gene: TRBJ2-7
D gene: TRBD1
V gene: TRBV6-6
CDR3 protein: CASEGTAAYEQYF
CDR3 DNA: TGTGCCAGTGAGGGGACAGCGGCCTACGAGCAGTACTTC

clone size: NA
J gene: TRBJ1-1
D gene: NA
V gene: TRBV4-1
CDR3 protein: CASTDSTNLNTEAFF
CDR3 DNA: TGCGCCAGCACGGACAGCACCAATCTGAACACTGAAGCTTTCTTT

clone size: NA
J gene: TRBJ2-1
D gene: TRBD2
V gene: TRBV2
CDR3 protein: CASSESILSGIGGNEQFF
CDR3 DNA: TGTGCCAGCAGTGAATCCATACTTAGCGGGATCGGGGGCAATGAGCAGTTCTTC

clone size: NA
J gene: TRBJ2-4
D gene: NA
V gene: TRBV5-6
CDR3 protein: CASSLAKNIQYF
CDR3 DNA: TGTGCCAGCAGCTTGGCCAAAAACATTCAGTACTTC

clone size: NA
J gene: TRBJ2-3
D gene: NA
V gene: TRBV18
CDR3 protein: CASSPSGYTDTQYF
CDR3 DNA: TGTGCCAGCTCACCTAGCGGCTACACAGATACGCAGTATTTT

clone size: NA
J gene: TRBJ1-4
D gene: TRBD1
V gene: TRBV5-5
CDR3 protein: CASSLRQGDEKLFF
CDR3 DNA: TGTGCCAGCAGCCTTCGACAGGGAGATGAAAAACTGTTTTTT

clone size: NA
J gene: TRBJ2-5
D gene: TRBD2
V gene: TRBV13
CDR3 protein: CASSTSHLAGGLQETQYF
CDR3 DNA: TGTGCCAGCAGCACCTCACATCTAGCGGGAGGACTCCAAGAGACCCAGTACTTC